This record looks at one TCR beta chain sequence and its context. The data originate from a study of T cell changes during pregnancy in multiple sclerosis. CDR1 is LNHDA and CDR2 is SQIVND in the germline V gene (reference sequence). This CDR3 has 15 residues. After removal of 3 bases from V and 7 bases from J, the junction contained 11 bases not matched to a gene. Repertoires were generated with immunoSEQ multiplex PCR, while TCRdb's copy carries only in-frame clones and drops some. Of some 40,000 clones listed, about 91% are singletons. The V and J genes are TRBV19 and TRBJ2-7, with TRBD1 identical over 8 bases. The clonotype comes from a female donor in good health, enrolled as a control in a pregnancy study. The sample in question was CD4+ T cells from peripheral blood mononuclear cells, obtained in the third trimester of pregnancy. DNA for the CDR3: TGTGCCAGTAGTATGGGGACAGGCCTCTTGATGGAGCAGTACTTC. The encoded protein is CASSMGTGLLMEQYF. The whole variable domain, filled in from reference TRBV19 and TRBJ2-7, reads DGGITQSPKYLFRKEGQNVTLSCEQNLNHDAMYWYRQDPGQGLRLIYYSQIVNDFQKGDIAEGYSVSREKKESFPLTVTSAQKNPTAFYLCASSMGTGLLMEQYFGPGTRLTVT.